This T cell receptor (beta chain) was recorded in a study of T-cell memory formation after mild COVID-19. Study-wide background: There were largely donor-specific TCR clusters.

The authors produced TCR alpha and TCR beta cDNA libraries with sample barcodes and UMIs by 5'RACE using constant-segment primers. TCRdb used MiXCR to reprocess the 5' RACE reads, holding one entry per CDR3 protein. The data contain about 350,000 distinct CDR3 sequences, approximately 14% of them seen just once; the ten biggest clones take up 22%. As to this clonotype: Antigen: not known.

Germline CDR1 SGHTA, CDR2 FQGNSA. The trim removed 0 bases at V and 4 bases at J, leaving 3 bases unmatched. The CDR3 contains 16 residues. Study observations and caveats: Clones that got smaller from day 15 to 85 had even CD4/CD8, while clones growing later tipped toward CD4+. For contracting clones, CD4+ ones sat mainly in CM and EM, CD8+ in EMRA.

J is TRBJ2-3 and V is TRBV7-2, with 11 bases matching TRBD2. Sequenced input: PBMCs or a T cell subset sorted from them (not recorded which). This TCR came from a man younger than 35 who had mild COVID-19 (a few samples of this study predate the infection). Cell type and time point are not known. The DNA for the CDR3 is TGTGCCAGCAGCTTAGCTCCGGGACTAGCGGCAGATACGCAGTATTTT. Protein: CASSLAPGLAADTQYF.